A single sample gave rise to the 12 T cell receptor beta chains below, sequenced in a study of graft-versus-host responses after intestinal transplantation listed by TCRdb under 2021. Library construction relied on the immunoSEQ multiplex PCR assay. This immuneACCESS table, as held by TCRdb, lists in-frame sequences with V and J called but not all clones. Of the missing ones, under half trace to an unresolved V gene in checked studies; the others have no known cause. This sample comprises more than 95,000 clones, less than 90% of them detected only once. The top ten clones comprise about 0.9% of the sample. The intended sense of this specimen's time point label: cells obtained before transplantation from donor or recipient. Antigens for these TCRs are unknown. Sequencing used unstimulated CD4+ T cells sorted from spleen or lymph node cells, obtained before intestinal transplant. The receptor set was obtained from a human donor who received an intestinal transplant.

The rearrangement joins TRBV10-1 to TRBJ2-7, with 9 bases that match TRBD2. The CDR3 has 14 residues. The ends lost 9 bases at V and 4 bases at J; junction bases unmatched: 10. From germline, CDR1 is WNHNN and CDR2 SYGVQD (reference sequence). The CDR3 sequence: CARGRASGTYEQYF. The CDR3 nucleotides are TGCGCCAGAGGCAGGGCTAGCGGGACTTACGAGCAGTACTTC.

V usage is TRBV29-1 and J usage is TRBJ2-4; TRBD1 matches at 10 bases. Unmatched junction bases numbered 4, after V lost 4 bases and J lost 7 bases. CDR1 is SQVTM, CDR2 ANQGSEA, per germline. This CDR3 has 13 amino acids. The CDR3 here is CSVGDRGGNIQYF. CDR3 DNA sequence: TGCAGCGTTGGGGACAGGGGCGGGAACATTCAGTACTTC.

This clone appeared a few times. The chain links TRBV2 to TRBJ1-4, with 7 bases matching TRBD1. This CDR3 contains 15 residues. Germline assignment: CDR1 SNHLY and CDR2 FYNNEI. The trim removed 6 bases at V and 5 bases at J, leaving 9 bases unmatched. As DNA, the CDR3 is TGTGCCAGCAGGGCTAGGACAGGCGGAAATGAAAAACTGTTTTTT. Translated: CASRARTGGNEKLFF. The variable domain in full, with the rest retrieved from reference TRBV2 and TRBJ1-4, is EPEVTQTPSHQVTQMGQEVILRCVPISNHLYFYWYRQILGQKVEFLVSFYNNEISEKSEIFDDQFSVERPDGSNFTLKIRSTKLEDSAMYFCASRARTGGNEKLFFGSGTQLSVL.

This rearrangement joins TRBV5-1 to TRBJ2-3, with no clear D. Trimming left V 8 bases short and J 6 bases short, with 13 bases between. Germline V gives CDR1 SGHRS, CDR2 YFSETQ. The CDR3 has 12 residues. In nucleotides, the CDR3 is TGCGCCAGTACACTAATTGGGGATACGCAGTATTTT. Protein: CASTLIGDTQYF.

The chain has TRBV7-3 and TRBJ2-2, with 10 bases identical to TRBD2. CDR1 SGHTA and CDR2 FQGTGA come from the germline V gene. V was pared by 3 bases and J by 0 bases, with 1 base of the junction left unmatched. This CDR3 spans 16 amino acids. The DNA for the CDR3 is TGTGCCAGCAGCTTCGGACTAGCGGCGAACACCGGGGAGCTGTTTTTT. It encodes CASSFGLAANTGELFF.

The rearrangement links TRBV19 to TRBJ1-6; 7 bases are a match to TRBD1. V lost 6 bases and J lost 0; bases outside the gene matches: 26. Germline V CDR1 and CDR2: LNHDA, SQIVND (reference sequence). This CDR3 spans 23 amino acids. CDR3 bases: TGTGCCAGTAGGATGTTCACTCGCTCTCCGCCGGGACAGATGAGCTCCTATAATTCACCCCTCCACTTT. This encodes CASRMFTRSPPGQMSSYNSPLHF.

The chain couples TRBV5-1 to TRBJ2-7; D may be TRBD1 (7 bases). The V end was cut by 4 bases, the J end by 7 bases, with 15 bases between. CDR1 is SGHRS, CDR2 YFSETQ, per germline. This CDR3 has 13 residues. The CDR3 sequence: CASSPPSGGEQYF. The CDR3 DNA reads TGCGCCAGCAGCCCACCCTCAGGGGGGGAGCAGTACTTC.

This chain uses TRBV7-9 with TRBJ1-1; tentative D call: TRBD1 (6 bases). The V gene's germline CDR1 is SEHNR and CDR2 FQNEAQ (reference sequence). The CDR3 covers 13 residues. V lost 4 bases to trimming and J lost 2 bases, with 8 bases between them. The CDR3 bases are TGTGCCAGCAGCTCAGGGGCTAACACTGAAGCTTTCTTT. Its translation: CASSSGANTEAFF. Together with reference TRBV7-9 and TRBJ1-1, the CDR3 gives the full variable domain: DTGVSQNPRHKITKRGQNVTFRCDPISEHNRLYWYRQTLGQGPEFLTYFQNEAQLEKSRLLSDRFSAERPKGSFSTLEIQRTEQGDSAMYLCASSSGANTEAFFGQGTRLTVV.

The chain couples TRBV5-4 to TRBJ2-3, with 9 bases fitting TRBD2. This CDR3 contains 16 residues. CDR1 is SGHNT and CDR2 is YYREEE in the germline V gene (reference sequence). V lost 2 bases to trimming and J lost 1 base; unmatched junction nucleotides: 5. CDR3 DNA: TGTGCCAGCAGCTTTTTAGCGGGAGTAGGCACAGATACGCAGTATTTT. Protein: CASSFLAGVGTDTQYF.

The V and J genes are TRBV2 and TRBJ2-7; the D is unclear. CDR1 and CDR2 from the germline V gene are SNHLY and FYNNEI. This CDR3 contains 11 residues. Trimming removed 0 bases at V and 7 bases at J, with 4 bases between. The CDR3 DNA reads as TGTGCCAGCAGTGAAGCGGGAGAGCAGTACTTC. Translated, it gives CASSEAGEQYF.

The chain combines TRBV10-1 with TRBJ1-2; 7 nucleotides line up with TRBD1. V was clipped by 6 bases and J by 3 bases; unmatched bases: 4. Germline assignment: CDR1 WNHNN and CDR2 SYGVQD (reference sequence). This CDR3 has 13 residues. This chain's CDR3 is CASRAGTDYGYTF. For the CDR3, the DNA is TGCGCCAGCAGGGCCGGGACAGACTATGGCTACACCTTC.

The CDR3 DNA is TGTGCCAGCAGCTTGGTCAGGGGAGGCCACGGGGCCCAGTACTTC. This codes for CASSLVRGGHGAQYF. The chain links TRBV5-6 to TRBJ2-5, with D tentatively TRBD1 or TRBD2 (6 bases each). The V gene lost 0 bases and the J gene lost 9 bases, with 18 bases spanning the gap. The germline V gene encodes CDR1 SGHDT and CDR2 YYEEEE. The CDR3 is 15 residues long.